The 24 T cell receptor beta chains below all came from one sample that was sequenced in a study of cytomegalovirus exposure and HLA in healthy donors. PCR amplification relied on 60 Vbeta primers (plus 13 Jbeta primers). This table comes from immunoSEQ multiplex PCR, and its TCRdb copy is limited to in-frame clones, with some not included. Of 65,000 to 90,000 clones in the sample, 65% to 75% are singletons; the top ten hold 4% to 5%. Sequenced material: PBMCs. These receptors were collected from a man aged 55 to 70 in good health and CMV-seronegative.

V and J are TRBV5-1 and TRBJ1-1, with D possibly TRBD1 on 6 matching bases. V shed 2 bases and J shed 11 bases, with 22 bases lying between them. The germline gives CDR1 SGHRS, CDR2 YFSETQ. The CDR3 is made up of 15 amino acids. The CDR3 here is CASSFGPQGGGLAFF. In DNA form, the CDR3 reads TGCGCCAGCAGCTTCGGGCCGCAGGGTGGGGGCCTGGCTTTCTTT.

J is TRBJ2-2 and V is TRBV6-4, with unresolved D. The V and J ends lost 3 bases and 2 bases respectively, with 7 bases between them. Germline lookup yields CDR1 MRHNA and CDR2 SNTAGT. The CDR3 length is 14 residues. CDR3: CASSDQANTGELFF. In DNA form, the CDR3 reads TGTGCCAGCAGTGATCAGGCTAACACCGGGGAGCTGTTTTTT.

This clone has more than one count but fewer than ten. V and J are TRBV30 and TRBJ1-3; TRBD1 matches 10 bases. The CDR3 length is 17 residues. V trimming: 5 bases; J trimming: 2 bases; junction bases outside the gene matches: 12. The germline CDR1 and CDR2 sequences are GTSNPN and SVGIG (reference sequence). Here the CDR3 reads CAWVIRTGGNAGNTIYF. The DNA for the CDR3 is TGTGCCTGGGTGATAAGGACAGGGGGGAACGCTGGAAACACCATATATTTT.

DNA of the CDR3: TGTGCCAGCACCTTCCACGAGGGGCGGCGGGGGACTGAAGCTTTCTTT. This sequence encodes CASTFHEGRRGTEAFF. V gene TRBV27 combines with J gene TRBJ1-1, with D perhaps matching TRBD1 (5 bases). V lost 7 bases and J 5 bases, leaving 23 bases between the germline ends. Germline lookup yields CDR1 MNHEY and CDR2 SMNVEV (reference sequence). The CDR3 loop spans 16 amino acids.

This chain joins TRBV5-4 and TRBJ1-3; D ambiguous. Trimming took 0 bases from V and 0 from J, leaving 4 bases between them. From germline, CDR1 is SGHNT and CDR2 YYREEE (reference sequence). This CDR3 is built from 14 residues. This CDR3 is CASSLGDSGNTIYF. The CDR3, as DNA: TGTGCCAGCAGCTTGGGAGACTCTGGAAACACCATATATTTT.

This clone was found a few times. The chain links TRBV5-5 to TRBJ1-3, with D tentatively TRBD1 (5 bases). From germline, CDR1 is SGHKS and CDR2 YYEKEE (reference sequence). The V and J ends lost 0 bases and 2 bases respectively, with 9 bases between them. CDR3 length: 15 residues. CDR3 sequence: CASSLGEGTGNTIYF. CDR3 DNA sequence: TGTGCCAGCAGCTTGGGGGAGGGGACTGGAAACACCATATATTTT.

The chain has TRBV19 and TRBJ1-5, with 9 bases aligning to TRBD1. This CDR3 comprises 14 residues. The ends lost 8 bases at V and 4 bases at J; junction bases unmatched: 6. Germline CDR1 LNHDA, CDR2 SQIVND (reference sequence). The CDR3 protein is CASGDRAGNQPQHF. The CDR3 coding sequence is TGTGCCAGTGGGGACAGGGCTGGGAATCAGCCCCAGCATTTT. The variable domain in full, completed from reference TRBV19 and TRBJ1-5, reads DGGITQSPKYLFRKEGQNVTLSCEQNLNHDAMYWYRQDPGQGLRLIYYSQIVNDFQKGDIAEGYSVSREKKESFPLTVTSAQKNPTAFYLCASGDRAGNQPQHFGDGTRLSIL.

The chain employs TRBV7-9 and TRBJ1-1, with 9 bases that match TRBD1. The CDR3 is 14 residues long. Germline assignment: CDR1 SEHNR and CDR2 FQNEAQ (reference sequence). Trimming cost V 6 bases and J 1 base; bases outside gene matches: 3. The chain's CDR3 is CASRGGQGNTEAFF. CDR3 in DNA: TGTGCCAGCAGGGGGGGACAGGGGAACACTGAAGCTTTCTTT.

V and J are TRBV7-8 and TRBJ2-4; the D is unclear. There are 12 residues in the CDR3. V was shortened by 5 bases and J by 11 bases, with 13 bases between the two germline ends. Germline CDR1 SGHVS, CDR2 FQNEAQ. CDR3 loop: CASSQERTVQYF. CDR3 coding DNA: TGTGCCAGCAGCCAAGAGAGAACGGTTCAGTACTTC.

The rearrangement uses TRBV6-5 and TRBJ1-1, with a possible D match to TRBD1 (5 bases). The CDR3 contains 12 residues. Trimming took 2 bases from V and 11 from J, leaving 12 bases between them. Germline values: CDR1 MNHEY, CDR2 SVGAGI. CDR3 residues: CASSYRGVYAFF. CDR3 coding DNA: TGTGCCAGCAGTTACCGGGGGGTGTACGCTTTCTTT.

The CDR3: CASSPTRESNTQYF. CDR3 sequence (DNA): TGTGCCAGCAGCCCGACCCGGGAGAGCAATACGCAGTATTTT. The chain is built from TRBV6-5 and TRBJ2-3, with D perhaps TRBD2 (6 bases). Germline lookup yields CDR1 MNHEY and CDR2 SVGAGI. The CDR3 has 14 amino acids. The germline V and J ends were trimmed by 6 bases and 7 bases, with 17 bases remaining between them.

This chain joins TRBV4-1 and TRBJ2-7; TRBD1 is a possible D gene (5 bases). The CDR3 is 12 amino acids. Germline V lookup: CDR1 MGHRA, CDR2 YSYEKL. Trimming stripped 3 bases from V and 5 bases from J, with 8 bases between. The CDR3 coding sequence is TGCGCCAGCAGCCAGGGGCCAAACGAGCAGTACTTC. Amino acid sequence: CASSQGPNEQYF.

This clone appeared a single time. The V gene is TRBV5-6, the J gene TRBJ1-2; D uncertain. The CDR3 loop spans 14 amino acids. Germline CDR1 and CDR2: SGHDT and YYEEEE. V was clipped by 0 bases and J by 4 bases, with 10 bases between them. DNA for the CDR3: TGTGCCAGCAGCTTGGGAGGCCCTTCCTATGGCTACACCTTC. It encodes CASSLGGPSYGYTF.

CDR3 amino acids: CASSPRVKNTGELFF. CDR3 in DNA: TGTGCCAGCAGCCCCAGGGTTAAGAACACCGGGGAGCTGTTTTTT. V usage is TRBV6-5 and J usage is TRBJ2-2; tentatively, D is TRBD1 (5 bases). This CDR3 is 15 amino acids long. Germline CDR1 and CDR2: MNHEY and SVGAGI. The V gene lost 6 bases and the J gene lost 1 base, with 12 bases spanning the gap.

The rearrangement uses TRBV11-1 and TRBJ1-2, with D possibly being TRBD1 (5 bases). The CDR3 covers 14 residues. The germline V gene has CDR1 SGHAT and CDR2 FQDESV (reference sequence). The V end was cut by 5 bases, the J end by 8 bases, with 18 bases between. The CDR3 loop reads CASSPRGTVSGYTF. Here the CDR3 DNA reads TGTGCCAGCAGCCCCCGGGGGACGGTGTCGGGCTACACCTTC.

The chain uses TRBV19 and TRBJ2-3; TRBD2 matches 9 bases. This CDR3 is 15 amino acids long. Germline CDR1 and CDR2: LNHDA and SQIVND (reference sequence). V dropped 1 base and J dropped 5; count of bases not matched to a gene: 4. The CDR3 sequence is CASSIGGGAGDTQYF. CDR3 coding DNA: TGTGCCAGTAGTATAGGCGGGGGGGCCGGAGATACGCAGTATTTT.

This chain links TRBV19 with TRBJ2-3, with a possible D match to TRBD2 (6 bases). CDR3 size: 13 residues. Per the germline V gene, CDR1 is LNHDA and CDR2 is SQIVND (reference sequence). Trimming shortened V by 7 bases and J by 4 bases, and 12 bases separated the two germline ends. The CDR3 DNA reads as TGTGCCAGTATGGTCGGGGGATCAGATACGCAGTATTTT. Its translation: CASMVGGSDTQYF.

The genes are TRBV19 and TRBJ2-1, with 9 bases identical to TRBD2. The germline V gene has CDR1 LNHDA and CDR2 SQIVND (reference sequence). This CDR3 region has 15 residues. J was trimmed by 3 bases and V by 7 bases; bases with no gene match: 7. The CDR3 DNA reads TGTGCCAGTACAGCGGGGGGTCAAAACTACAATGAGCAGTTCTTC. It codes for CASTAGGQNYNEQFF. The entire variable domain, with the rest obtained from reference TRBV19 and TRBJ2-1, is as follows: DGGITQSPKYLFRKEGQNVTLSCEQNLNHDAMYWYRQDPGQGLRLIYYSQIVNDFQKGDIAEGYSVSREKKESFPLTVTSAQKNPTAFYLCASTAGGQNYNEQFFGPGTRLTVL.

The rearrangement uses TRBV6-6 and TRBJ1-3; D is unclear. Germline V gene data show CDR1 as MNHNY and CDR2 as SVGAGI (reference sequence). The CDR3 totals 12 residues. Deletions cut 4 bases from V and 7 bases from J, with 8 bases between. CDR3 in DNA: TGTGCCAGCAGTTTCCCTCGGAACACCATATATTTT. It codes for CASSFPRNTIYF.

This chain links TRBV30 with TRBJ2-7, with 7 bases that match TRBD1. V was clipped by 3 bases and J by 2 bases; unmatched bases: 7. Germline values: CDR1 GTSNPN, CDR2 SVGIG (reference sequence). The CDR3 is made up of 14 amino acids. The CDR3 is CAWSIGTVTYEQYF. CDR3 coding DNA: TGTGCCTGGAGCATCGGGACAGTGACCTACGAGCAGTACTTC.

In its sample, this clone was seen a few times. The chain has TRBV29-1 and TRBJ1-1; D possibly corresponds to TRBD1 (5 bases). The CDR3 is 13 amino acids. Germline CDR1 reads SQVTM; CDR2 reads ANQGSEA. V lost 3 bases and J 1 base, leaving 9 bases between the germline ends. CDR3 loop: CSVEPTGNTEAFF. CDR3 bases: TGCAGCGTTGAGCCCACAGGGAACACTGAAGCTTTCTTT.

The rearrangement links TRBV9 to TRBJ2-1; the D gene is possibly TRBD2 (5 bases). Germline assignment: CDR1 SGDLS and CDR2 YYNGEE. The CDR3 spans 17 residues. Trimming stripped 3 bases from V and 0 bases from J, with 16 bases between. The CDR3 sequence: CASSAEGEFSSYNEQFF. The CDR3 region has the DNA TGTGCCAGCAGCGCAGAGGGCGAATTCAGCTCCTACAATGAGCAGTTCTTC. The variable domain in full, with the rest retrieved from reference TRBV9 and TRBJ2-1, is DSGVTQTPKHLITATGQRVTLRCSPRSGDLSVYWYQQSLDQGLQFLIQYYNGEERAKGNILERFSAQQFPDLHSELNLSSLELGDSALYFCASSAEGEFSSYNEQFFGPGTRLTVL.

Ten or more counts support this clone. The rearrangement links TRBV5-1 to TRBJ2-3; 10 nucleotides align to TRBD2. This CDR3 is 16 amino acids long. V lost 0 bases and J lost 1; bases outside the gene matches: 2. CDR1 is SGHRS and CDR2 is YFSETQ in the germline V gene. The CDR3 DNA reads TGCGCCAGCAGCTTGGAGCTAGCGGGGGGCACAGATACGCAGTATTTT. This sequence encodes CASSLELAGGTDTQYF.

The genes are TRBV7-8 and TRBJ2-1; 9 nucleotides match TRBD1. Germline V lookup: CDR1 SGHVS, CDR2 FQNEAQ. The trim removed 5 bases at V and 7 bases at J, leaving 9 bases unmatched. This CDR3 has 15 residues. DNA of the CDR3: TGTGCCAGCAGCATCAGGATGACAGGGGGTAATGAGCAGTTCTTC. Residues: CASSIRMTGGNEQFF.